This T cell receptor (beta chain) came from a study of blood T cell repertoires in COVID-19. About the research overall: Samples representing acute and convalescent COVID-19 were sourced from the United States, Italy and Spain. From T cells, B-cell-depleted T cells, or PBMCs came the material, which was cDNA or gDNA.

Germline V gene data show CDR1 as SGHVS and CDR2 as FQNEAQ. With 5 bases clipped from V and 15 bases from J, the junction kept 9 bases outside the gene matches. This CDR3 contains 13 residues. Per the authors' pipeline: Reference gene primers were amplified, and this amplification served to estimate nucleated cell counts. Profiling relied on immunoSEQ multiplex PCR, and the TCRdb table lists in-frame clones only, not all of them. V, J and clone size derive from that table, while D and trimming were established from the DNA sequence. The sample gives over 85,000 clones, 88% of which show up once; approximately 3.3% is in the top ten.

The clonotype was recovered from a woman between 50 and 59 years old with acute or convalescent COVID-19. V gene TRBV7-8 combines with J gene TRBJ2-1; 11 bases line up with TRBD2. Sequenced input: peripheral blood. The CDR3 region has the DNA TGTGCCAGCAGCCAGGCGGCTAGCGGGAGGATGTTCTTC. It translates to CASSQAASGRMFF.